The clone carrying this TCR beta chain came up many times. TCRdb independently ran MiXCR on the 5' RACE reads; one entry per CDR3 protein. The sample includes about 310,000 distinct CDR3 sequences, around 3.9% of them seen just once. The sample belongs to a study of T cells after yellow fever vaccination. The germline CDR1 and CDR2 sequences are SGHRS and YFSETQ. The length of the CDR3 is 15 residues. The V gene lost 4 bases and the J gene lost 3 bases, with 11 bases spanning the gap. The TCR originated in a young man who received the YFV17D yellow fever vaccine. The rearrangement joins TRBV5-1 to TRBJ2-6; D might be TRBD1 (5 bases). Sample: PBMCs, taken on the day of the yellow fever booster vaccination. In DNA form, the CDR3 reads TGCGCCAGCAGCCCCAGGGTAAATGGGGCCAACGTCCTGACTTTC. It translates to CASSPRVNGANVLTF.